Presented here are 21 T cell receptor beta chains from one specimen sequenced in a study of shared clonotypes between healthy human individuals. TCRdb's table, derived via immunoSEQ multiplex PCR, lists solely in-frame clones and lacks some. The sample shows around 500,000 clones, about 85% of them seen only once. The material sequenced was PBMCs. These receptor sequences come from a woman in her thirties or forties in good health. Some clones in this sample may be carry-over from other donors' samples.

V is TRBV7-9 and J is TRBJ2-7, with 12 bases fitting TRBD2. V lost 0 bases, J lost 6 bases, and 3 bases stayed unmatched. Germline CDR1 reads SEHNR; CDR2 reads FQNEAQ (reference sequence). The CDR3 is 15 amino acids. CDR3 bases: TGTGCCAGCAGCTTAGCAAGACTAGCGGGAGCCGAGCAGTACTTC. The encoded protein is CASSLARLAGAEQYF.

The rearrangement links TRBV5-1 to TRBJ2-7; D may be TRBD1 (6 bases). CDR3 length equals 15 residues. V was cut by 4 bases and J by 3 bases, with 17 bases left in between. The germline CDR1 and CDR2 sequences are SGHRS and YFSETQ. The CDR3 here is CASSPGTLVGYEQYF. Written as DNA, the CDR3 is TGCGCCAGCAGCCCGGGGACATTGGTGGGCTACGAGCAGTACTTC.

This clone was detected only once. J is TRBJ2-3 and V is TRBV29-1; possibly TRBD1 for D (6 bases). The CDR3 contains 14 residues. The V and J ends lost 8 bases and 1 base respectively, with 16 bases between them. Germline V gives CDR1 SQVTM, CDR2 ANQGSEA. CDR3 bases: TGCAGCTCCAAGGGGGACCAGGGCACAGATACGCAGTATTTT. Amino acids: CSSKGDQGTDTQYF.

The chain links TRBV30 to TRBJ2-3, with TRBD1 matching 7 bases. Trimming took 2 bases from V and 6 from J; bases not matched to a gene: 11. There are 15 residues in the CDR3. The germline CDR1 and CDR2 sequences are GTSNPN and SVGIG (reference sequence). Here the CDR3 reads CAWSLAPGQFDTQYF. In DNA, the CDR3 is TGTGCCTGGAGTCTGGCCCCGGGACAGTTTGATACGCAGTATTTT.

The chain combines TRBV28 with TRBJ1-1; D may be TRBD1 (6 bases). CDR3 length equals 19 residues. Trimming took off 2 bases at V and 1 base at J, with 23 bases between the two ends. Germline CDR1 MDHEN, CDR2 SYDVKM. The chain's CDR3 is CASSLGGWRAEGPNTEAFF. CDR3 nucleotides: TGTGCCAGCAGTTTAGGGGGCTGGCGGGCAGAGGGACCGAACACTGAAGCTTTCTTT.

V is TRBV19 and J is TRBJ2-3, with TRBD2 as a possible D gene (7 bases). V was clipped by 8 bases and J by 5 bases, with 14 bases between them. The germline V gene encodes CDR1 LNHDA and CDR2 SQIVND (reference sequence). The CDR3 contains 13 residues. CDR3 DNA: TGTGCCAGTGGGAAGGGGGGGAGAGATACGCAGTATTTT. This translates into CASGKGGRDTQYF.

The chain recombines TRBV4-3 with TRBJ1-5; tentative D call: TRBD1 (6 bases). Germline CDR1 reads LGHNA; CDR2 reads YSLEER. V was clipped by 1 base and J by 7 bases, with 8 bases between them. This CDR3 contains 13 residues. In DNA, the CDR3 is TGCGCCAGCAGCCAAGGGGGGGGCCAGCCCCAGCATTTT. Its protein is CASSQGGGQPQHF.

The V gene is TRBV16, the J gene TRBJ2-7; D gene uncertain. This CDR3 has 11 residues. With 7 bases removed from V and 3 bases from J, the gap between germline ends came to 7 bases. CDR1 and CDR2 from the germline V gene are KGHSY and FQNENV. The CDR3 sequence: CASTSYYEQYF. Written as DNA, the CDR3 is TGTGCCAGCACCAGCTACTACGAGCAGTACTTC. The full variable domain, completed using reference TRBV16 and TRBJ2-7, is GEEVAQTPKHLVRGEGQKAKLYCAPIKGHSYVFWYQQVLKNEFKFLISFQNENVFDETGMPKERFSAKCLPNSPCSLEIQATKLEDSAVYFCASTSYYEQYFGPGTRLTVT.

The CDR3 region is CASNDAGTPQEGQYF. CDR3 in DNA: TGTGCCAGCAACGACGCCGGGACCCCTCAGGAGGGGCAGTACTTC. The genes are TRBV9 and TRBJ2-7; D might be TRBD2 (6 bases). The germline V and J ends were trimmed by 6 bases and 9 bases, with 25 bases remaining between them. Germline loops: CDR1 SGDLS, CDR2 YYNGEE. This CDR3 contains 15 residues.

A note on this clone: A much larger clone differs by one base, so this may be a read error. This same CDR3 is encoded by further DNA sequences in the sample. The chain is built from TRBV7-8 and TRBJ1-5; D is ambiguous. The CDR3 totals 12 residues. The V end was cut by 1 base, the J end by 7 bases, with 5 bases between. Germline V gives CDR1 SGHVS, CDR2 FQNEAQ. CDR3 DNA sequence: TGTGCCAGCAGCTTAGGGGGACAGCCCCAGCATTTT. This encodes CASSLGGQPQHF.

V gene TRBV7-9 combines with J gene TRBJ2-1, with 10 bases that match TRBD2. This CDR3 comprises 15 residues. With V trimmed by 4 bases and J by 5 bases, 5 bases remained unmatched. Germline assignment: CDR1 SEHNR and CDR2 FQNEAQ (reference sequence). The CDR3 here is CASSYRTSGHNEQFF. The CDR3 coding sequence is TGTGCCAGCAGCTACCGGACTAGCGGACACAATGAGCAGTTCTTC.

Points on this clone: The same CDR3 also results from other DNA sequences found in this sample. This chain links TRBV7-6 with TRBJ2-5; weak D call: TRBD1 (7 bases). V lost 0 bases, J lost 10 bases, and 30 bases lay in between. The CDR3 contains 19 residues. Germline values: CDR1 SGHVS, CDR2 FNYEAQ. CDR3 in DNA: TGTGCCAGCAGCTTAGCGCTTTGGGACAGCCGCCGAAGGAGGGGTGGCCAGTACTTC. Protein product: CASSLALWDSRRRRGGQYF.

V usage is TRBV9 and J usage is TRBJ2-7, with a possible D match to TRBD1 (6 bases). The CDR3 runs 17 residues. V gave up 0 bases and J gave up 1 base, with 17 bases separating them. Germline V lookup: CDR1 SGDLS, CDR2 YYNGEE. CDR3 bases: TGTGCCAGCAGCGTAGGAGGACCAGGGGAATGGTCCTACGAGCAGTACTTC. Its protein is CASSVGGPGEWSYEQYF.

V and J are TRBV5-1 and TRBJ1-1; D is perhaps TRBD1 (6 bases). Per germline, CDR1 SGHRS and CDR2 YFSETQ. The V end was cut by 4 bases, the J end by 0 bases, with 22 bases between. The CDR3 has 18 residues. The CDR3 nucleotides are TGCGCCAGCAGCCTGGGGGCGAGTGGGGTTAGAATGAACACTGAAGCTTTCTTT. Amino acids: CASSLGASGVRMNTEAFF.

As for this clone: Given the absence of the conserved phenylalanine or tryptophan at the CDR3 end, a read error is likely. This chain uses TRBV10-3 with TRBJ1-2; D unclear. The CDR3 loop spans 15 amino acids. Germline CDR1 and CDR2: ENHRY and SYGVKD. V lost 0 bases and J 7 bases, leaving 15 bases between the germline ends. This chain's CDR3 is CAISESFRTVCGYTL. The CDR3 DNA is TGTGCCATCAGTGAGTCTTTTAGGACGGTCTGTGGCTACACCCTC.

The V and J genes are TRBV2 and TRBJ1-4, with D maybe TRBD1 (5 bases). The CDR3 sequence is 15 residues long. V gave up 6 bases and J gave up 2 bases, with 13 bases separating them. Germline CDR1 reads SNHLY; CDR2 reads FYNNEI. The CDR3 nucleotides read TGTGCCAGCAGAGGCAGGGAGGCGACTAATGAAAAACTGTTTTTT. This gives the protein CASRGREATNEKLFF.

The V call is TRBV7-8, the J call TRBJ1-5, with 7 bases aligning to TRBD1. The germline gives CDR1 SGHVS, CDR2 FQNEAQ. V was clipped by 5 bases and J by 0 bases; unmatched bases: 7. This CDR3 is 16 amino acids long. The CDR3 DNA is TGTGCCAGCAGCATTGGGACAGCATATAGCAATCAGCCCCAGCATTTT. This sequence encodes CASSIGTAYSNQPQHF.

The chain employs TRBV19 and TRBJ2-4; weak D call: TRBD2 (7 bases). The CDR3 length is 13 residues. Trimming pared 7 bases from V and 8 bases from J, leaving 15 bases between. Germline values: CDR1 LNHDA, CDR2 SQIVND (reference sequence). The CDR3 protein is CASMWRGGDIQYF. The CDR3 region has the DNA TGTGCCAGTATGTGGCGAGGGGGGGACATTCAGTACTTC.

On this clone itself: Other DNA sequences in this specimen translate into the identical CDR3. The chain links TRBV6-1 to TRBJ2-2; no clear D gene. Trimming cost V 7 bases and J 1 base, with 4 bases left between them. The CDR3 extends over 12 amino acids. Germline V CDR1 and CDR2: MNHNS, SASEGT. The CDR3, as DNA: TGTGCCAGCATAGGGAACACCGGGGAGCTGTTTTTT. As protein: CASIGNTGELFF.

The chain is built from TRBV4-3 and TRBJ2-1; D is perhaps TRBD1 (7 bases). CDR1 and CDR2 from the germline V gene are LGHNA and YSLEER. CDR3 length equals 16 residues. Trimming removed 4 bases from V and 8 bases from J, with 21 bases in between. The CDR3 region has the DNA TGCGCCAGCAGCCGCGAAGGAGGGGGCGAGCCTCATGAGCAGTTCTTC. It translates to CASSREGGGEPHEQFF.

The chain carries TRBV28 and TRBJ1-2, with TRBD1 identical over 7 bases. This CDR3 comprises 14 residues. V lost 5 bases to trimming and J lost 4 bases; unmatched junction nucleotides: 7. Germline CDR1 and CDR2: MDHEN and SYDVKM. DNA for the CDR3: TGTGCCAGCAGTCCCCCAGGGACAGTCTATGGCTACACCTTC. Amino acids: CASSPPGTVYGYTF.